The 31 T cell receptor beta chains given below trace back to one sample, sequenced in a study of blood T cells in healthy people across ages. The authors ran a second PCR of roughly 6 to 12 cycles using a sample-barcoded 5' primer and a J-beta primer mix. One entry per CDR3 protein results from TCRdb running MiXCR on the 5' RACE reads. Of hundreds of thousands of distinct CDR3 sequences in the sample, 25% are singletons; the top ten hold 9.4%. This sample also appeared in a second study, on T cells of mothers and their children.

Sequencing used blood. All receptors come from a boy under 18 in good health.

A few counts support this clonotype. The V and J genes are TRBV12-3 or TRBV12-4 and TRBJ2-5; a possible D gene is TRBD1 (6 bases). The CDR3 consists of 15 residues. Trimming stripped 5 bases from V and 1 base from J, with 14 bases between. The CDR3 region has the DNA TGTGCCAGCAGTCTCCGGACAGATCCCCAAGAGACCCAGTACTTC. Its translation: CASSLRTDPQETQYF.

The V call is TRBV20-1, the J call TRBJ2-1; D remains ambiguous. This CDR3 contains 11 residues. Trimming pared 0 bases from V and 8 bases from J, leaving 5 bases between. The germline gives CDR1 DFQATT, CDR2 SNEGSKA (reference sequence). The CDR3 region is CSAREGDEQFF. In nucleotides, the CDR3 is TGCAGTGCTAGAGAAGGAGATGAGCAGTTCTTC.

CDR3 sequence: CASSLWTGAAYEQYF. CDR3 coding DNA: TGTGCCAGCAGTTTATGGACAGGGGCCGCCTACGAGCAGTACTTC. The rearrangement links TRBV27 to TRBJ2-7; 9 bases line up with TRBD1. The J segment lost 2 bases and the V segment lost 1 base, leaving 3 bases of the junction unmatched. The CDR3 loop spans 15 amino acids. From germline, CDR1 is MNHEY and CDR2 SMNVEV (reference sequence).

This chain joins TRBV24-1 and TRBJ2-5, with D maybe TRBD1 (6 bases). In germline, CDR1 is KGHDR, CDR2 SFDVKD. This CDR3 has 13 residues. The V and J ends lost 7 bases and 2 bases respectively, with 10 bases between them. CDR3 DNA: TGTGCCACCAGAGGGCAGGGGCAAGAGACCCAGTACTTC. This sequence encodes CATRGQGQETQYF.

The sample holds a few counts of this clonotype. The CDR3 here is CSATGLANEQFF. CDR3 DNA sequence: TGCAGCGCAACGGGACTAGCGAATGAGCAGTTCTTC. The chain couples TRBV29-1 to TRBJ2-5, with 10 bases matching TRBD2. The assigned J gene may be wrong: the sequence end matches TRBJ2-1 better. The CDR3 consists of 12 residues. The germline gives CDR1 SQVTM, CDR2 ANQGSEA.

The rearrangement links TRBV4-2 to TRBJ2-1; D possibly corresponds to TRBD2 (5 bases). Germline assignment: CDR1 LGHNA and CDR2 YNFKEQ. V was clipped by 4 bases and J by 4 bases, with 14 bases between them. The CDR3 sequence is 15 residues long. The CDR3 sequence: CASSPSADWYNEQFF. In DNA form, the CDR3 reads TGTGCCAGCAGCCCTTCCGCGGACTGGTACAATGAGCAGTTCTTC.

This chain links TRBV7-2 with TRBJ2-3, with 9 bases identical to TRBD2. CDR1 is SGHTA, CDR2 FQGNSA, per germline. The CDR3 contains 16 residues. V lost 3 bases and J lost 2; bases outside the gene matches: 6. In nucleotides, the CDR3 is TGTGCCAGCAGCTTTGCTAGCGGGGATGTCACAGATACGCAGTATTTT. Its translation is CASSFASGDVTDTQYF.

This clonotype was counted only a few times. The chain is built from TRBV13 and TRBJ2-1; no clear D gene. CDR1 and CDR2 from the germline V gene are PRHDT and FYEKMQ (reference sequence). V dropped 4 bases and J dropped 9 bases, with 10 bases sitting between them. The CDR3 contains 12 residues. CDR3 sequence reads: CASSSPSVEQFF. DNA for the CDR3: TGTGCCAGCAGCTCCCCCTCGGTTGAGCAGTTCTTC. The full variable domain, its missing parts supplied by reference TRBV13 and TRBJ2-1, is AAGVIQSPRHLIKEKRETATLKCYPIPRHDTVYWYQQGPGQDPQFLISFYEKMQSDKGSIPDRFSAQQFSDYHSELNMSSLELGDSALYFCASSSPSVEQFFGPGTRLTVL.

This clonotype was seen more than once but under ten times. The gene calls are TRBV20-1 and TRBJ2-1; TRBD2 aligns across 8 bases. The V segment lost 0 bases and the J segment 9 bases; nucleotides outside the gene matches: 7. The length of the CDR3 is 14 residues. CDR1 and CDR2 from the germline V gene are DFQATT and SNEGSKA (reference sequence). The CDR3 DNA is TGCAGTGCTAGAGATCCCGGGGGGGCCACTGAGCAGTTCTTC. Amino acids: CSARDPGGATEQFF.

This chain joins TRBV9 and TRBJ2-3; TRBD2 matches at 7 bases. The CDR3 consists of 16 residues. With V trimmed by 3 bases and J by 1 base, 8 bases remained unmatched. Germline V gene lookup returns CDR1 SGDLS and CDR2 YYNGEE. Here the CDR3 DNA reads TGTGCCAGCAGCGCCCGGCGGGACTACCGCACAGATACGCAGTATTTT. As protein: CASSARRDYRTDTQYF.

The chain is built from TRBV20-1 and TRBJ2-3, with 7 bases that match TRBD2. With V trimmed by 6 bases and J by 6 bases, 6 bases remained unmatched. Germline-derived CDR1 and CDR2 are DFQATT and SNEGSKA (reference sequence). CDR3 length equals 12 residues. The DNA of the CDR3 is TGCAGTGCCAAGAGCGGGGAGGATACGCAGTATTTT. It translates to CSAKSGEDTQYF.

The CDR3 nucleotides are TGTGCCAGCAGCCCCCCTCGGGGGGGTAGTGAGACCCAGTACTTC. Translating gives CASSPPRGGSETQYF. The genes are TRBV14 and TRBJ2-5, with TRBD2 identical over 8 bases. CDR3 size: 15 residues. With V trimmed by 4 bases and J by 5 bases, 9 bases remained unmatched. CDR1 and CDR2 (germline): SGHDN, FVKESK.

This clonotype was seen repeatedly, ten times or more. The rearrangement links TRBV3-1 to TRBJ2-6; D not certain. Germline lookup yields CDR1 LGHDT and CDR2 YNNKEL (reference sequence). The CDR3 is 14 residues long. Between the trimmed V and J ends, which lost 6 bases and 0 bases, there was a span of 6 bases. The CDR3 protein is CASSRGSGANVLTF. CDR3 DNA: TGTGCCAGCAGTCGTGGCTCTGGGGCCAACGTCCTGACTTTC.

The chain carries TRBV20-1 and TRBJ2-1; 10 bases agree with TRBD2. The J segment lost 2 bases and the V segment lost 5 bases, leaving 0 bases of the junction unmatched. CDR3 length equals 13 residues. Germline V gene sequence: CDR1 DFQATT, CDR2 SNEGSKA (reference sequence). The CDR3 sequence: CSAGLAAYNEQFF. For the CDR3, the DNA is TGCAGTGCTGGACTAGCGGCCTACAATGAGCAGTTCTTC.

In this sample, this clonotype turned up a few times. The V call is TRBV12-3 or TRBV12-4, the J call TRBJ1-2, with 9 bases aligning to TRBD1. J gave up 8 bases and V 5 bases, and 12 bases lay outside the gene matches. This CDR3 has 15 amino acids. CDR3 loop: CASSPSDRGGWGYTF. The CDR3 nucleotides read TGTGCCAGCAGTCCCTCGGACAGGGGAGGATGGGGCTACACCTTC.

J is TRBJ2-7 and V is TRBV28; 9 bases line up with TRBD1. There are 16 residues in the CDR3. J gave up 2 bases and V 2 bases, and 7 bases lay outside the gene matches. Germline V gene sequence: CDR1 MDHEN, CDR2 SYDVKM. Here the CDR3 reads CASSLTGGRETYEQYF. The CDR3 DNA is TGTGCCAGCAGTTTAACAGGGGGCCGGGAAACCTACGAGCAGTACTTC.

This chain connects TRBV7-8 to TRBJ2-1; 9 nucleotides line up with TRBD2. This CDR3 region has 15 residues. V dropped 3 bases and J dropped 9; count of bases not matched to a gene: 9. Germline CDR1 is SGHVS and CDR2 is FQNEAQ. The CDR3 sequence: CASSFSGSEGAEQFF. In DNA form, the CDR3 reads TGTGCCAGCAGCTTTAGCGGGAGTGAGGGGGCTGAGCAGTTCTTC.

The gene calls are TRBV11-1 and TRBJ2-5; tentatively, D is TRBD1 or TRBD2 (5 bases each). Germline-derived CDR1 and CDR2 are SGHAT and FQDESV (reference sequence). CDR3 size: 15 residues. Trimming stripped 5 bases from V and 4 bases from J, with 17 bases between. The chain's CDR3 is CASSRMSRDGETQYF. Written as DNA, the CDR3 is TGTGCCAGCAGCCGAATGAGCCGGGACGGAGAGACCCAGTACTTC.

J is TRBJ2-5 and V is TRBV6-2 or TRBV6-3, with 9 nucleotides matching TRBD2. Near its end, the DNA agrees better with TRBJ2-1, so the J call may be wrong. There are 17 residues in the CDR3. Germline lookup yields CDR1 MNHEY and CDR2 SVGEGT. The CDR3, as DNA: TGTGCCAGCAGTTTTTTTGGAGGACTAGCGCTCACCCATGAGCAGTTCTTC. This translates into CASSFFGGLALTHEQFF.

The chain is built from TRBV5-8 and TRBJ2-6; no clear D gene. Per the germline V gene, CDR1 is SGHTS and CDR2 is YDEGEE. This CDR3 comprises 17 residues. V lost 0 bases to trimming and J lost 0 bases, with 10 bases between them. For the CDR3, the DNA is TGTGCCAGCAGCTTGGGACGCCGGAGCTCTGGGGCCAACGTCCTGACTTTC. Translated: CASSLGRRSSGANVLTF. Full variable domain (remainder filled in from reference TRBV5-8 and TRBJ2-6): EAGVTQSPTHLIKTRGQQATLRCSPISGHTSVYWYQQALGLGLQFLLWYDEGEERNRGNFPPRFSGRQFPNYSSELNVNALELEDSALYLCASSLGRRSSGANVLTFGAGSRLTVL.

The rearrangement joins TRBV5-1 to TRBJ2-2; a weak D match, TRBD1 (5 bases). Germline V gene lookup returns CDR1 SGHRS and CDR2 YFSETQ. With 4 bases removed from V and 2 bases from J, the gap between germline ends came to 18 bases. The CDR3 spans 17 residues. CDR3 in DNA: TGCGCCAGCAGCCTAGGTGCCCGACAGCGAAACACCGGGGAGCTGTTTTTT. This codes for CASSLGARQRNTGELFF.

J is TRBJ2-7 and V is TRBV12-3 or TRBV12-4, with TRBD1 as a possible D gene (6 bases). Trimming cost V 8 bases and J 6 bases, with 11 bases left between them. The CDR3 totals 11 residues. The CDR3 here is CASGGGGEQYF. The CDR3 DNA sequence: TGTGCCAGCGGGGGCGGAGGCGAGCAGTACTTC.

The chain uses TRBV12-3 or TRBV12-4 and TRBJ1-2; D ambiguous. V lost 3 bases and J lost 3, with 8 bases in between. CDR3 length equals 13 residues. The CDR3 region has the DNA TGTGCCAGCAGTTTGGGCCAATACTATGGCTACACCTTC. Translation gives CASSLGQYYGYTF.

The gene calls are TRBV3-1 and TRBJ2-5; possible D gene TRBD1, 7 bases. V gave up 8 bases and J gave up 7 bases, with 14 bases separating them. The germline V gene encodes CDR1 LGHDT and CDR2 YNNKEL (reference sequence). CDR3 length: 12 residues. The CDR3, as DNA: TGTGCCAGCGCAGGGGGGCGGGGGACCCAGTACTTC. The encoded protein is CASAGGRGTQYF.

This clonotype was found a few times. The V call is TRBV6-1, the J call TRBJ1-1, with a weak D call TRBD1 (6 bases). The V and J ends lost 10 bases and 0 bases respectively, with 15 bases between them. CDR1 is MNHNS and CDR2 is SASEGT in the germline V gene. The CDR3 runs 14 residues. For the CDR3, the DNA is TGTGCCATCACGGAACAGGGATTGAACACTGAAGCTTTCTTT. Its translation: CAITEQGLNTEAFF.

CDR3 loop: CASSQVELETQYF. Here the CDR3 DNA reads TGCGCCAGCAGCCAAGTCGAGTTAGAGACCCAGTACTTC. This chain connects TRBV4-1 to TRBJ2-5; D is unclear. The germline gives CDR1 MGHRA, CDR2 YSYEKL. The CDR3 runs to 13 residues. Deletions cut 1 base from V and 4 bases from J, with 7 bases between.

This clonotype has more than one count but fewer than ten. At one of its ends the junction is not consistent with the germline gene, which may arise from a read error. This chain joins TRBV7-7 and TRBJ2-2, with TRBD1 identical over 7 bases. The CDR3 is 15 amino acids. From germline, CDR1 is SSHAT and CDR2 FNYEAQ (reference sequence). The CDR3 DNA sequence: TGTGCTAGCAGCTTAGGGACAGTCTACACCGGGGAGCTGTTTTTT. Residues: CASSLGTVYTGELFF.

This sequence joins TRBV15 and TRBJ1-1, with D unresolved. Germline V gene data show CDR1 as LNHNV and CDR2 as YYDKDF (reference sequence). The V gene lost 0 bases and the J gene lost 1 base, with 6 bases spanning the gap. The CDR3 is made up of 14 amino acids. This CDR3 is CATSRDRRNTEAFF. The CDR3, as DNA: TGTGCCACCAGCAGAGATAGGAGGAACACTGAAGCTTTCTTT.

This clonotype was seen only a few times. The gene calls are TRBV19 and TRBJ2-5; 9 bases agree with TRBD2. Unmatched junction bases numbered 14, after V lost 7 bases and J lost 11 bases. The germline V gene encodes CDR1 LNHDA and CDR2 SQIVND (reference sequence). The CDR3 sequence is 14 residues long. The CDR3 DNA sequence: TGTGCCAGTATGGTGACTAGCGGTACGGGGGAGCAGTACTTC. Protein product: CASMVTSGTGEQYF.

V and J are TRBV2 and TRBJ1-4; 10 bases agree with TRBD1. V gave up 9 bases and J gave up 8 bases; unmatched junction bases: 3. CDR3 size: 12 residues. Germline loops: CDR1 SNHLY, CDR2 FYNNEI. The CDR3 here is CASGTGDEKLFF. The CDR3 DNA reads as TGTGCCAGTGGGACAGGGGACGAAAAACTGTTTTTT.

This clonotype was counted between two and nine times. The CDR3 DNA is TGTGCCAGCAGCTTAGCTGCGGGGGGTCAGCCCCAGCATTTT. Residues: CASSLAAGGQPQHF. The chain employs TRBV7-2 and TRBJ1-5, with D maybe TRBD1 (5 bases). V lost 0 bases to trimming and J lost 6 bases, with 9 bases between them. Germline loops: CDR1 SGHTA, CDR2 FQGNSA. The CDR3 runs to 14 residues.